The rows below give T cell receptor beta chains drawn from one sample of a study of post-analysis software for immune sequencing data. A single record per CDR3 protein comes from TCRdb applying MiXCR to the PCR reads. This table holds hundreds of thousands of distinct CDR3 sequences, around 53% found once. The sample consisted of blood. These receptors were obtained from a girl aged 5 to 17 with multiple sclerosis. Each CDR3 is given without its conserved first and last residue. Expanded clones are given a class, and other clones once, few, many or no size at all.

clone_size	v_call	j_call	cdr3_aa
.	TRBV11-2	TRBJ2-3	ASSLVSTGGGVTDTQY
.	TRBV20-1	TRBJ2-7	SAVSRARSSYEQY
few	TRBV6-2/TRBV6-3	TRBJ2-1	ASKAPRTSSYNEQF
.	TRBV6-6	TRBJ2-1	ASSYPRQF
.	TRBV4-1	TRBJ2-1	ASSQDLTSGSLGPNEQF
.	TRBV12-3/TRBV12-4	TRBJ2-5	ASSLGYRDGQETQY
.	TRBV7-9	TRBJ1-1	ASAGQVNTEAF
.	TRBV15	TRBJ2-7	ATSRDMAGGTYEQY
few	TRBV5-6	TRBJ2-7	ASRFYGGPSYEQY
.	TRBV5-1	TRBJ1-1	ASSLGGARAEAF
.	TRBV11-2	TRBJ1-2	ASAPANYGYT
.	TRBV7-6	TRBJ2-7	ASSPDTYTTPGQGDYEQY
.	TRBV4-1	TRBJ2-7	ASSQEIPVSSYEQY
.	TRBV9	TRBJ2-5	ASSVEGAQETQY
once	TRBV7-2	TRBJ1-6	ASSPLGRNSPLH
few	TRBV5-1	TRBJ2-1	ASSLGTSVPVHNEQF